This TCR beta chain is drawn from a study of T cells after yellow fever vaccination. Overall study context: Preparing low-cell-number fractions relied on SMART-Seq v4 Ultra Low Input.

This clonotype was detected ten times or more. MiXCR was run by TCRdb on the 5' RACE reads, yielding one entry per CDR3 protein. The repertoire holds 30,000 or so distinct CDR3 sequences, with 4.4% as singletons. CDR1 and CDR2 (germline): MNHEY, SVGAGI. V lost 4 bases, J lost 3 bases, and 5 bases lay in between. The CDR3 consists of 12 residues. The V gene is TRBV6-5, the J gene TRBJ2-3; D remains ambiguous. This TCR came from a man aged 30 to 39 who received the YFV17D yellow fever vaccine. Sequenced material: CD8+ T cells sorted from PBMCs, taken 5 days after the yellow fever booster vaccination. The CDR3 region has the DNA TGTGCCAGCAGTTCCTCGACAGATACGCAGTATTTT. This translates into CASSSSTDTQYF.